These T cell receptor beta chains were read from a single sample in a study of blood T cell repertoires in COVID-19. The method was immunoSEQ multiplex PCR; TCRdb's version includes in-frame clones alone and lacks a portion of them. The table shows about 130,000 clones, with about 85% occurring only once. Sequenced material: peripheral blood. These receptors all come from a woman in her 70s with COVID-19, enrolled during active disease. Each CDR3 is given with its conserved first and last residue. Each record gives: J gene, clone size, V gene, D gene, CDR3 protein, CDR3 DNA. A D gene is named only where the DNA matches it firmly. Rows give clone size only sometimes, using once, few, many, or a class for an expanded clone.

TRBJ2-7 . TRBV7-2 . CASSSYGGGNEQYF TGTGCCAGCAGCTCGTACGGGGGAGGTAATGAGCAGTACTTC
TRBJ1-4 . TRBV13 . CASSATGINEKLFF TGTGCCAGCAGCGCTACAGGGATTAATGAAAAACTGTTTTTT
TRBJ1-2 . TRBV30 . CAWSTREGGYGYTF TGTGCCTGGAGTACAAGAGAGGGCGGCTATGGCTACACCTTC
TRBJ2-7 few TRBV5-4 TRBD1 CASSLASGQGIYEQYF TGTGCCAGCAGCTTGGCCTCGGGACAGGGGATCTACGAGCAGTACTTC
TRBJ2-1 . TRBV7-9 . CASSLERPYNEQFF TGTGCCAGCAGCTTAGAGCGCCCCTACAATGAGCAGTTCTTC
TRBJ1-6 few TRBV5-1 TRBD1 CASSPQGTEANSPLHF TGCGCCAGCAGCCCACAGGGGACGGAGGCCAATTCACCCCTCCACTTT
TRBJ1-1 . TRBV27 . CASSPEVQGLWRENTEAFF TGTGCCAGCAGCCCAGAGGTCCAGGGTCTGTGGCGGGAGAACACTGAAGCTTTCTTT
TRBJ2-1 . TRBV7-8 TRBD2 CASSLRIAGGGYNEQFF TGTGCCAGCAGCTTAAGGATAGCGGGGGGTGGTTACAATGAGCAGTTCTTC
TRBJ2-7 . TRBV19 . CASKETGIPSDEQYF TGTGCCAGTAAAGAGACCGGGATCCCCAGCGACGAGCAGTACTTC
TRBJ2-4 . TRBV5-8 . CASSLGTSQYF TGTGCCAGCAGCCTCGGGACATCTCAGTACTTC
TRBJ1-4 . TRBV18 . CASSRGGQEKLFF TGTGCCAGCTCGCGGGGAGGGCAGGAAAAACTGTTTTTT
TRBJ1-1 . TRBV10-2 TRBD1 CATRTGQTNTEAFF TGCGCCACCCGAACGGGACAGACTAACACTGAAGCTTTCTTT
TRBJ2-5 . TRBV3-1/TRBV3-2 TRBD2 CASSQMRGGRETQYF TGTGCCAGCAGCCAAATGCGGGGGGGCAGGGAGACCCAGTACTTC
TRBJ1-1 . TRBV5-1 TRBD1 CASSGDRGTEAFF TGCGCCAGCAGCGGAGACAGGGGGACTGAAGCTTTCTTT
TRBJ2-7 . TRBV11-2 . CASSFSRGHYEQYF TGTGCCAGCAGCTTTTCGCGCGGACACTACGAGCAGTACTTC
TRBJ1-5 . TRBV28 . CASSTPGGSNQPQHF TGTGCCAGCAGTACCCCCGGGGGGAGCAATCAGCCCCAGCATTTT
TRBJ1-1 . TRBV5-1 . CASSLDLAGPNTEAFF TGCGCCAGCAGCTTGGATCTGGCAGGCCCGAACACTGAAGCTTTCTTT
TRBJ1-6 . TRBV5-1 . CASSPWGVGLHF TGCGCCAGCAGCCCTTGGGGAGTGGGCCTCCACTTT
TRBJ1-2 few TRBV28 . CASQSGPYPPRYTF TGTGCCAGCCAAAGTGGGCCTTACCCACCGAGATACACCTTC
TRBJ1-3 . TRBV6-5 TRBD1 CASSLQRGPGNTIYF TGTGCCAGCAGCCTCCAAAGGGGGCCTGGAAACACCATATATTTT
TRBJ2-7 few TRBV29-1 . CSARDTSYEQYF TGCAGCGCCCGGGACACCTCCTACGAGCAGTACTTC
TRBJ2-7 . TRBV5-4 TRBD1 CASSPGGQGVYEQYF TGTGCCAGCAGCCCTGGAGGACAGGGGGTGTACGAGCAGTACTTC
TRBJ1-5 . TRBV30 TRBD1 CAWSGTGTQPQHF TGTGCCTGGAGTGGGACAGGGACTCAGCCCCAGCATTTT
TRBJ2-1 . TRBV14 . CASSQVGGAYNEQFF TGTGCCAGCAGCCAAGTGGGGGGGGCGTACAATGAGCAGTTCTTC
TRBJ2-3 . TRBV6-5 . CASSKAGSYTDTQYF TGTGCCAGCAGTAAGGCGGGATCCTACACAGATACGCAGTATTTT
TRBJ2-7 few TRBV5-1 TRBD2 CASSPRLAGSYEQYF TGCGCCAGCAGCCCCCGACTAGCGGGGTCCTACGAGCAGTACTTC